Detailed here is one TCR beta chain. This entry comes from a study of PD-1 blockade in classical Hodgkin lymphoma. This table comes from immunoSEQ multiplex PCR, and its TCRdb copy is limited to in-frame clones, with some not included. The sample carries around 93,000 clones, around 80% recorded once. V lost 4 bases and J lost 6; bases outside the gene matches: 7. Germline CDR1 and CDR2: SGDLS and YYNGEE. This CDR3 has 14 residues. Time point here: cycle 4 day 1 (C4D1), after less than 7 weeks of nivolumab. No patient escaped relapse after autologous stem cell transplantation, and brentuximab vedotin exposure varied.

Material: peripheral blood mononuclear cells (PBMCs), obtained before the fourth cycle of nivolumab. This chain connects TRBV9 to TRBJ1-2; the match to TRBD1 covers 9 bases. The source of this sequence is a human donor with classical Hodgkin lymphoma. CDR3 in DNA: TGTGCCAGCAGCCCAAGGGGACAGGGAAATGGCTACACCTTC. Translated, it gives CASSPRGQGNGYTF. Full variable domain (remainder filled in from reference TRBV9 and TRBJ1-2): DSGVTQTPKHLITATGQRVTLRCSPRSGDLSVYWYQQSLDQGLQFLIQYYNGEERAKGNILERFSAQQFPDLHSELNLSSLELGDSALYFCASSPRGQGNGYTFGSGTRLTVV.